The clone carrying this T cell receptor beta chain has a handful of counts. As yet, its antigen is unknown. Generated by immunoSEQ multiplex PCR, the TCRdb table keeps only in-frame clones and is missing some. The sample holds 200,000 to 250,000 clones, 70% to 90% seen once. V was cut by 7 bases and J by 3 bases, with 12 bases left in between. CDR3 length: 13 amino acids. Germline CDR1 reads SGHNT; CDR2 reads YENEEA. This sample stems from a study of cytomegalovirus exposure and HLA in healthy donors. Overall study results and limits: Most TCR sequences were rare, but some public TCRs occurred in many donors.

Source material: PBMCs. This sequence joins TRBV11-3 and TRBJ1-2; the D is unclear. The sequence was collected from a young woman in good health and CMV-seronegative. The CDR3 DNA reads TGTGCCAGCACCTTGGCAGCTGACTATGGCTACACCTTC. Its protein product is CASTLAADYGYTF.